This TCR beta chain was obtained from a study of CD8+CD57+ T cells in acquired aplastic anemia. Whole-study context: Yields of DNA that came from sorted CD4+ and CD8+ cells averaged about 3.3 ug.

Study-wide results and caveats: Overlap between patients and controls comprised about 28 CD8+ CDR3 sequences.

TCR beta VDJ and CDR3 profiling used genomic DNA as template. Each CDR3 protein gets one entry after TCRdb re-called the reads with MiXCR. Seen here are about 160,000 distinct CDR3 sequences, around half observed once, and the top ten hold 2.5% to 3.5%. Flow cytometry had shown expanded CD8+CD57+ cells in the patients chosen for sequencing. Among the patients, all had severe acquired aplastic anemia. As concerns this clonotype: The antigen remains unidentified.

The CDR3 covers 10 residues. The V and J ends lost 10 bases and 6 bases respectively, with 9 bases between them. Germline CDR1 SNHLY, CDR2 FYNNEI. The J gene is TRBJ1-2, the V gene TRBV2; D gene ambiguous. The sequencing input was sorted CD4+, CD8+, or CD8+CD57+ T cells (not recorded which) from PBMCs. This TCR was recovered from a human donor with aplastic anemia. The CDR3, as DNA: TGTGCCACCTTGTCCGATGGCTACACCTTC. Protein: CATLSDGYTF.